This entry concerns a single T cell receptor (beta chain). The sample comes from a study of human T cells and chemical hapten exposure. Separate cDNA molecules received unique molecular identifiers, which the library attached to them. Via MiXCR, TCRdb re-called the RACE reads, giving one row per CDR3 protein. The repertoire holds approximately 68,000 distinct CDR3 sequences, with roughly 8.5% as singletons. Time point indicated: patch test 2, 6 weeks after DPC sensitization. This sample's treatment: therapeutic diphenylcyclopropenone sensitization with weekly scalp DPC. Germline CDR1 and CDR2: MNHEY and SMNVEV (reference sequence). This CDR3 is 11 amino acids long. V dropped 4 bases and J dropped 6 bases, with 3 bases sitting between them.

The sequence came from a woman between 50 and 59 years old with alopecia areata. Some clones in this sample may be carry-over from other donors' samples. The specimen was whole blood, collected in connection with sensitization to the hapten diphenylcyclopropenone (DPC). This sequence joins TRBV27 and TRBJ1-4, with D unresolved. The CDR3 DNA follows: TGTGCCAGCAGTTCCGATGAAAAACTGTTTTTT. It is translated as CASSSDEKLFF.